A single sample gave rise to the 16 T cell receptor beta chains below, sequenced in a study of CD8 T cell repertoires and HIV-1 epitope variants. Their specific antigens are unknown. Assay: immunoSEQ multiplex PCR; the TCRdb copy retains only in-frame clones and omits some. Of about 5,800 clones listed, just under 65% are singletons. The source material was cultured CD8+ T cells derived from PBMCs. The receptors were gathered from a male donor with HIV.

The CDR3 DNA reads as TGTGCCAGCACAGACAGGGGTCGCACAGATACGCAGTATTTT. This encodes CASTDRGRTDTQYF. This chain joins TRBV7-2 and TRBJ2-3, with 8 bases that match TRBD1. Germline assignment: CDR1 SGHTA and CDR2 FQGNSA. J gave up 1 base and V 7 bases, and 4 bases lay outside the gene matches. The CDR3 has 14 amino acids.

The J gene is TRBJ2-6, the V gene TRBV5-5, with D unclear. V was trimmed by 0 bases and J by 0 bases, leaving 10 bases between them. Germline V gives CDR1 SGHKS, CDR2 YYEKEE (reference sequence). This CDR3 has 17 residues. The DNA of the CDR3 is TGTGCCAGCAGCTTGGCCGAGCACCCCTCTGGGGCCAACGTCCTGACTTTC. Its translation is CASSLAEHPSGANVLTF.

This chain joins TRBV5-1 and TRBJ1-1, with D unclear. The CDR3 extends over 14 amino acids. The V end was cut by 7 bases, the J end by 0 bases, with 13 bases between. Germline V gene sequence: CDR1 SGHRS, CDR2 YFSETQ. The CDR3 sequence is CASRGIFMNTEAFF. The CDR3 nucleotides are TGCGCCAGCCGAGGGATCTTCATGAACACTGAAGCTTTCTTT.

This clone turned up a few times. This chain links TRBV27 with TRBJ2-7; weak D call: TRBD2 (5 bases). V shed 3 bases and J shed 3 bases, with 12 bases lying between them. The CDR3 extends over 14 amino acids. Germline CDR1 is MNHEY and CDR2 is SMNVEV (reference sequence). The CDR3 coding sequence is TGTGCCAGCAGTTTGAGGGCGGGCGGCTACGAGCAGTACTTC. Its translation: CASSLRAGGYEQYF.

The V gene is TRBV4-1, the J gene TRBJ2-1; no firm D call. The germline V gene has CDR1 MGHRA and CDR2 YSYEKL. Trimming pared 4 bases from V and 0 bases from J, leaving 13 bases between. The CDR3 is 16 amino acids. The CDR3 region is CASSLTHTNSYNEQFF. The DNA for the CDR3 is TGCGCCAGCAGCCTCACCCACACCAACTCCTACAATGAGCAGTTCTTC.

The chain links TRBV28 to TRBJ2-1; TRBD2 matches at 9 bases. The J segment lost 9 bases and the V segment lost 5 bases, leaving 5 bases of the junction unmatched. Germline V gene data show CDR1 as MDHEN and CDR2 as SYDVKM. The CDR3 spans 13 residues. The CDR3 protein is CASSILAGSEQFF. CDR3 sequence (DNA): TGTGCCAGCAGTATTCTAGCGGGATCTGAGCAGTTCTTC.

The rearrangement joins TRBV6-5 to TRBJ1-4; D is uncertain. V was shortened by 6 bases and J by 4 bases, with 9 bases between the two germline ends. The CDR3 has 13 residues. The germline gives CDR1 MNHEY, CDR2 SVGAGI. The CDR3 sequence: CASRPGYNEKLFF. The CDR3 DNA follows: TGTGCCAGCAGGCCGGGTTATAATGAAAAACTGTTTTTT.

V and J are TRBV5-4 and TRBJ1-1; unclear D gene. With 0 bases removed from V and 6 bases from J, the gap between germline ends came to 9 bases. This CDR3 contains 13 residues. Per germline, CDR1 SGHNT and CDR2 YYREEE (reference sequence). The CDR3 spells CASSLAGLPEAFF. CDR3 DNA sequence: TGTGCCAGCAGCTTGGCGGGGTTACCTGAAGCTTTCTTT.

CDR3 sequence (DNA): TGTGCCAGCAGCCCACGTCATGGGGACAGGGGAGATGGCTACACCTTC. Amino acid sequence: CASSPRHGDRGDGYTF. The rearrangement joins TRBV9 to TRBJ1-2; TRBD1 agrees at 10 bases. Germline V lookup: CDR1 SGDLS, CDR2 YYNGEE. After removal of 4 bases from V and 6 bases from J, the junction contained 12 bases not matched to a gene. The CDR3 has 16 amino acids.

The chain couples TRBV11-2 to TRBJ2-7; 8 bases agree with TRBD1. The CDR3 length is 18 residues. Trimming removed 9 bases from V and 0 bases from J; junction bases left unmatched: 19. From germline, CDR1 is SGHAT and CDR2 FQNNGV. The CDR3 coding sequence is TGTGCCAGTCAGGGCCAGGACAGGGCTCTTTATTACTCCTACGAGCAGTACTTC. Translation gives CASQGQDRALYYSYEQYF.

The genes are TRBV19 and TRBJ2-4, with D unclear. Trimming left V 5 bases short and J 3 bases short, with 17 bases between. This CDR3 is 16 amino acids long. From germline, CDR1 is LNHDA and CDR2 SQIVND (reference sequence). The CDR3 bases are TGTGCCAGTAGTTTAGGACCAGGATTGGGCAAAAACATTCAGTACTTC. Its translation: CASSLGPGLGKNIQYF.

The chain is built from TRBV19 and TRBJ1-1; no clear D gene. This CDR3 has 11 amino acids. The V end lost 6 bases, the J end lost 2 bases, and 4 bases lay between the germline ends. Germline V gene lookup returns CDR1 LNHDA and CDR2 SQIVND (reference sequence). CDR3 sequence (DNA): TGTGCCAGTAGCCAAAACACTGAAGCTTTCTTT. Translating gives CASSQNTEAFF.

In DNA, the CDR3 is TGTGCCAGCAGAGTTGACAGCTACGAGCAGTACTTC. Amino acids: CASRVDSYEQYF. The genes are TRBV28 and TRBJ2-7, with D tentatively TRBD1 (5 bases). Trimming stripped 6 bases from V and 3 bases from J, with 9 bases between. This CDR3 contains 12 residues. Germline lookup yields CDR1 MDHEN and CDR2 SYDVKM.

The chain carries TRBV7-9 and TRBJ2-2, with 15 bases matching TRBD2. Germline CDR1 SEHNR, CDR2 FQNEAQ (reference sequence). The junction had 3 bases not matched to a gene; V was cut back by 6 bases and J by 7 bases. This CDR3 has 15 amino acids. DNA of the CDR3: TGTGCCAGCAGACCGGGACTAGCGGGAGGCGGGGAGCTGTTTTTT. This sequence encodes CASRPGLAGGGELFF.

This clone turned up a few times. The V call is TRBV4-2, the J call TRBJ2-1, with TRBD2 matching over 10 bases. CDR1 and CDR2 from the germline V gene are LGHNA and YNFKEQ. This CDR3 contains 18 residues. J lost 6 bases, V lost 0 bases, and 11 bases had no gene match. The CDR3 spells CASSQEGPDTSGANEQFF. DNA for the CDR3: TGTGCCAGCAGCCAAGAGGGGCCAGACACTAGCGGGGCCAATGAGCAGTTCTTC.

The chain carries TRBV11-3 and TRBJ1-1; weak D call: TRBD1 (5 bases). CDR1 and CDR2 (germline): SGHNT, YENEEA. Trimming shortened V by 1 base and J by 8 bases, and 5 bases separated the two germline ends. This CDR3 has 11 amino acids. This chain's CDR3 is CASSLGGEAFF. The CDR3 DNA sequence: TGTGCCAGCAGCTTAGGGGGGGAAGCTTTCTTT. Full variable domain (missing parts from reference TRBV11-3 and TRBJ1-1): EAGVVQSPRYKIIEKKQPVAFWCNPISGHNTLYWYLQNLGQGPELLIRYENEEAVDDSQLPKDRFSAERLKGVDSTLKIQPAELGDSAVYLCASSLGGEAFFGQGTRLTVV.